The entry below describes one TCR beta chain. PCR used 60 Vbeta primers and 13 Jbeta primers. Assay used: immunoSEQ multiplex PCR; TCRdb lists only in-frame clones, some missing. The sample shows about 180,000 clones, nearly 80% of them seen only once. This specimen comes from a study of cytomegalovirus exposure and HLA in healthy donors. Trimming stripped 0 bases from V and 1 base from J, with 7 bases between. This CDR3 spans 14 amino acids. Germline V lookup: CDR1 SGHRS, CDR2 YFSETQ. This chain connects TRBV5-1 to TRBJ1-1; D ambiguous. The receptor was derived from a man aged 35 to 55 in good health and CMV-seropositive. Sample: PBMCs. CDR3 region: CASSLVSGNTEAFF. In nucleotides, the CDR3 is TGCGCCAGCAGCTTGGTGTCCGGGAACACTGAAGCTTTCTTT.